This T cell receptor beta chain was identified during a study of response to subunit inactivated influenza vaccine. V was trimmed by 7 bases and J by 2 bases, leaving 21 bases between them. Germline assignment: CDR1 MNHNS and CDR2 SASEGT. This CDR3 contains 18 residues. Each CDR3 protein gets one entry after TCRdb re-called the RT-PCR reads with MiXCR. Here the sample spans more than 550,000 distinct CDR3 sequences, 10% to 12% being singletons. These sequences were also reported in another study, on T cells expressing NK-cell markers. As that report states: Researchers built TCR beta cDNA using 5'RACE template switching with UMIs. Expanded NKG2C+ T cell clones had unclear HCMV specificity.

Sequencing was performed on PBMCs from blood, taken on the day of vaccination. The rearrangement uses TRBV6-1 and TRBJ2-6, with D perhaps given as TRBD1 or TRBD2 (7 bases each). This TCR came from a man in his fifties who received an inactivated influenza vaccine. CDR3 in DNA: TGTGCCAGCACCCCTTACAGGGGAGGGAGCGCTGGGGCCAACGTCCTGACTTTC. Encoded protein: CASTPYRGGSAGANVLTF.